The clone carrying this T cell receptor beta chain showed up just a few times. Its matching antigen is unknown. The data were taken from a study of CD8 T cells in ankylosing spondylitis. Trimming pared 6 bases from V and 8 bases from J, leaving 15 bases between. The CDR3 is 13 amino acids. TCRdb reprocessed the 5' RACE reads via MiXCR and lists one record per CDR3 protein. Altogether about 160,000 distinct CDR3 sequences are present, 9.5% to 10% being singletons, with the ten largest covering around 15%. Study-level results: Disease-linked clones reportedly concentrated significantly in matched ankylosing spondylitis synovial fluid.

V and J are TRBV12-3 or TRBV12-4 and TRBJ2-3; no reliable D call. The clonotype originates from a female donor with ankylosing spondylitis or in good health (not recorded which). Specimen: blood, either unsorted or a sorted T cell fraction (not recorded which). CDR3 nucleotide sequence: TGTGCCAGCAGACCAGACGATTCAGCTACGCAGTATTTT. Protein: CASRPDDSATQYF.